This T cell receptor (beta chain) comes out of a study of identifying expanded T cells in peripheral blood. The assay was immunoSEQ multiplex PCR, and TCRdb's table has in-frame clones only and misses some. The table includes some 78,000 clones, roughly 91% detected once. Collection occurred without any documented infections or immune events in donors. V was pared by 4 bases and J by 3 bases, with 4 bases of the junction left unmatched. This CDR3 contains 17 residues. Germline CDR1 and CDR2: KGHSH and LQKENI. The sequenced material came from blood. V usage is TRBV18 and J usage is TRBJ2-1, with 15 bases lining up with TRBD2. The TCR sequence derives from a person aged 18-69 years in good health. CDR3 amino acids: CASSLGLAGGLYNEQFF. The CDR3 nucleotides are TGTGCCAGCTCACTGGGACTAGCGGGGGGCCTCTACAATGAGCAGTTCTTC.